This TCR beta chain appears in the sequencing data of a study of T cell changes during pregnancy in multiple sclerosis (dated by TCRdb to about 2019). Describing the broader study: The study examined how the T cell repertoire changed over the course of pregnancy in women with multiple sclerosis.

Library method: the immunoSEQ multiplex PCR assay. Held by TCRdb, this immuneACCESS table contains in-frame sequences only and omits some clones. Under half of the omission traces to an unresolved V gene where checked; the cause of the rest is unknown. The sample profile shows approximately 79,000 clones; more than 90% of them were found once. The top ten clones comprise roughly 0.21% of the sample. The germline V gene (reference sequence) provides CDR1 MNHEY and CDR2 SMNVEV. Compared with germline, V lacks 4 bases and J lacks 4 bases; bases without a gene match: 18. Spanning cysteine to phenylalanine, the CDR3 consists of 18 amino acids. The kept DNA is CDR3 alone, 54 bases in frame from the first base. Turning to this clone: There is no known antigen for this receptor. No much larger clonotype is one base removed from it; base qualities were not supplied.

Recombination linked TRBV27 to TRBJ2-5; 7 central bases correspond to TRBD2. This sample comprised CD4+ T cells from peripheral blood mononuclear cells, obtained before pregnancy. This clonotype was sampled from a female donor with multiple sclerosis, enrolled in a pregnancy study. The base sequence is TGTGCCAGCAGTTCCTTGGGAGCGGGGAGCCCTACACCAGAGACCCAGTACTTC. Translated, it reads CASSSLGAGSPTPETQYF.